The clone carrying this T cell receptor beta chain was detected only once. The data derive from a study of type 1 and type 2 diabetes patients. Study-wide background: Samples came from type 1 diabetic, type 2 diabetic or nondiabetic people, recruited in China. Sequencing for the whole study yielded over 15 million paired-end reads.

Amplification started from genomic DNA. Amplification of the beta chain CDR3 used 30 forward and 13 reverse multiplex primers. In TCRdb, the multiplex PCR reads were re-called with MiXCR into one record per CDR3 protein. The sample yields around 300,000 distinct CDR3 sequences, around 47% seen once. The V gene end was trimmed by 4 bases and the J gene end by 5 bases; junction bases not matched to a gene: 5. CDR1 is MGHDK, CDR2 SYGVNS, per germline. This CDR3 region has 13 residues. Diabetic patients met standard criteria for type 1 or type 2 diabetes. The sequencing input was peripheral blood mononuclear cells (PBMCs). The V call is TRBV25-1, the J call TRBJ2-7; 7 positions match TRBD1. The receptor's source is a young man with type 2 diabetes. DNA of the CDR3: TGTGCCAGCAGTGGACTACAGGGGAACGAGCAGTACTTC. Its translation is CASSGLQGNEQYF.